The present TCR beta chain was sequenced within a study of ipilimumab plus nivolumab after autologous stem cell transplantation. Study in general: Typical patient got 5 or 6 ipilimumab doses and roughly 8 nivolumab doses (median). Myeloma patients were high-risk transplant-naive or relapsed within 3 years of first autologous transplant.

Starting 14 to 28 days after autologous transplant, ipilimumab 1 mg/kg was given. This clone has a single count. Its antigen is currently unknown. Study outcomes and limitations: Authors suggest TCR repertoire, Treg phenotype and gut microbiota support further study.

Generated by immunoSEQ multiplex PCR, the TCRdb table keeps only in-frame clones and is missing some. Among around 4,000 clones listed, roughly 90% were seen once. The CDR3 runs 15 residues. V was clipped by 1 base and J by 6 bases, with 14 bases between them. The specimen comprised PBMCs, sampled in a trial of ipilimumab plus nivolumab as post-transplant consolidation. The source is a male donor with multiple myeloma. This rearrangement joins TRBV5-3 to TRBJ2-1, with D perhaps TRBD2 (7 bases). TRBV5-3 belongs to the ORF category, with a function that is uncertain. Written as DNA, the CDR3 is TGTGCCAGAAGCTTGACAGGGCGGGAGCTCAATGAGCAGTTCTTC. Protein product: CARSLTGRELNEQFF.